The rows below give T cell receptor beta chains drawn from one sample of a study of cytomegalovirus exposure and HLA in healthy donors. Generated by immunoSEQ multiplex PCR, the TCRdb table keeps only in-frame clones and is missing some. The sample records 80,000 to 95,000 clones, around 59% being singletons. What was sequenced was PBMCs. The receptors stem from a human donor in good health. Each CDR3 is given without its conserved first and last residue. A D gene is named only where the DNA matches it firmly.

>TRBD1|TRBV25-1
ASSARTGGGTEAF
>NA|TRBV6-1
ASSATTDYEQY
>TRBD2|TRBV29-1
SVEGAAGVSYNEQF
>NA|TRBV12-5
ASGPTPGSTEAF
>TRBD1|TRBV18
ASSPPGTGGMWTEAF
>NA|TRBV7-7
ASSPGHGTDTQY
>TRBD1|TRBV14
ASSRRQGADTQY
>TRBD1|TRBV5-8
ASSVDRGYGYT
>NA|TRBV27
ASSLRQTYEQY
>NA|TRBV10-3
AISGGRDQPQH
>NA|TRBV7-9
ASIPLSLGTAIYEQY
>NA|TRBV4-3
ASSLNRATYGYT
>NA|TRBV27
ASTEDRRYGYT
>TRBD1|TRBV5-1
ASSLRQGFTDTQY
>NA|TRBV7-9
ASSYGESSYNEQF
>NA|TRBV9
ASSKGANYGYT
>NA|TRBV30
AWSVGWGGTEAF
>TRBD1|TRBV30
AWSVPPGQGTDTQY
>NA|TRBV10-3
ATKNRPSGNTVY
>NA|TRBV7-9
ASSLAVQGGYEQY
>TRBD1|TRBV5-4
ASSQTDRGLDTQY
>NA|TRBV5-6
ASSGNVYGYT
>TRBD1|TRBV5-1
ASSSLRTGTTDTQY
>TRBD1|TRBV4-3
ASSQERDRTNEQY
>NA|TRBV9
ASSVDGRQPDPSYEQY
>TRBD2|TRBV4-3
ASSQHRGGAGYNEQF
>TRBD1|TRBV29-1
SVAGQGNSPLH
>TRBD1|TRBV15
ATSGQDRGNEKLF
>TRBD2|TRBV30
AWRPGGETQY
>TRBD1|TRBV11-3
ASTFTGVDTEAF
>NA|TRBV5-1
ASSPSGTEAF
>NA|TRBV11-2
ASSLNPGTVLSGANVLT
>TRBD1|TRBV4-3
ASSPQNRGLPFDT
>TRBD1|TRBV5-1
ASSTHSGTGRGTDTQY
>NA|TRBV18
ASSPARAEAF
>TRBD2|TRBV9
ASSSRGLNTGELF
>TRBD1|TRBV4-3
ASSRDRAGNTIY
>NA|TRBV10-3
AISEGEAHEQF
>NA|TRBV6-6
ASSPPTGEAF
>NA|TRBV10-3
AISSRGTGDYEQY
>NA|TRBV9
ASSVGGGLYEQY
>NA|TRBV6-1
ASKRPSGNTIY
>NA|TRBV30
AWRGRTNTEAF
>NA|TRBV7-9
ASSLDSSGDNTEAF
>TRBD2|TRBV9
ASSDLAGPNEQY
>NA|TRBV7-2
ASSLAATGELF
>NA|TRBV19
AIRTAGRDEQF
>NA|TRBV2
ASSVGRAPNTEAF
>NA|TRBV28
ASSFPLRFNQPQH
>NA|TRBV15
ATSRIPGHLYGYT
>TRBD1|TRBV19
ASSGETGGEQY